A selection of T cell receptor beta chains follows, all from one sample in a study of blood T cells in healthy people across ages. Via MiXCR, TCRdb re-called the 5' RACE reads, giving one row per CDR3 protein. The sample comprises about 970,000 distinct CDR3 sequences, around 54% of which are singletons, and about a fifth rests with the top ten. Sequences were obtained from blood. All receptors derive from a woman in her sixties in good health. Both conserved end residues are part of each CDR3. D genes are given only for firm matches. Not every row has a clone size; where given, it reads once, few, many or a size class.

TRBJ2-5,TRBV27,few,TRBD2,16,CASSATLAGGLETQYF,TGTGCCAGCAGTGCCACCTTAGCGGGAGGGCTAGAGACCCAGTACTTC
TRBJ2-7,TRBV6-5,once,TRBD1,16,CASSYSFRTGGNEQYF,TGTGCCAGCAGTTACTCGTTTAGGACAGGGGGCAATGAGCAGTACTTC
TRBJ1-1,TRBV6-2/TRBV6-3,few,-,14,CASRPRGATTEAFF,TGTGCCAGCAGGCCTCGCGGGGCAACTACTGAAGCTTTCTTT
TRBJ1-2,TRBV7-9,many,-,16,CASSFTPRTGSYGYTF,TGTGCCAGCAGCTTTACCCCTCGAACGGGTTCCTATGGCTACACCTTC
TRBJ1-5,TRBV6-2/TRBV6-3,-,-,15,CASSFQDSSNQPQHF,TGTGCCAGCAGTTTCCAGGACAGTAGCAATCAGCCCCAGCATTTT
TRBJ2-3,TRBV5-1,-,TRBD2,15,CAGSWGLAGPDTQYF,TGCGCCGGCAGCTGGGGACTAGCGGGTCCAGATACGCAGTATTTT
TRBJ2-1,TRBV5-1,few,TRBD2,16,CASRVGTSGQWNEQFF,TGCGCCAGTCGAGTCGGGACTAGCGGGCAATGGAATGAGCAGTTCTTC
TRBJ2-7,TRBV29-1,few,TRBD2,13,CSVGASGSCEQYF,TGCAGCGTCGGGGCTAGCGGGAGCTGCGAGCAGTACTTC
TRBJ2-3,TRBV7-3,-,-,14,CASSFASSADTQYF,TGTGCCAGCAGCTTTGCCTCTAGCGCGGATACGCAGTATTTT
TRBJ2-3,TRBV7-2,-,TRBD1,16,CASKTRDRGAADTQYF,TGTGCCAGCAAAACACGGGACAGGGGGGCGGCAGATACGCAGTATTTT
TRBJ1-5,TRBV28,-,-,16,CASSPPRGALSQPQHF,TGTGCCAGCAGTCCCCCGAGAGGGGCTCTTAGTCAGCCCCAGCATTTT
TRBJ2-3,TRBV7-2,few,-,13,CAGARDFGDTQYF,TGTGCCGGAGCCCGGGACTTCGGCGATACGCAGTATTTT
TRBJ2-7,TRBV7-9,-,TRBD1,13,CASTGTGAYEQYF,TGTGCCAGCACCGGGACAGGGGCCTACGAGCAGTACTTC
TRBJ2-4,TRBV20-1,many,-,16,CSAREGLDLAKNIQYF,TGCAGTGCTAGAGAGGGGCTTGACCTAGCCAAAAACATTCAGTACTTC
TRBJ2-7,TRBV7-9,few,TRBD1,14,CASRTGVAPYEQYF,TGTGCCAGCAGAACAGGGGTCGCCCCCTACGAGCAGTACTTC
TRBJ1-4,TRBV29-1,few,-,14,CSVEGAGGNEKLFF,TGCAGCGTAGAGGGCGCAGGTGGTAATGAAAAACTGTTTTTT
TRBJ2-5,TRBV20-1,-,TRBD2,12,CSAPPSGYGQYF,TGCAGTGCCCCACCTAGCGGATACGGGCAGTACTTC
TRBJ2-3,TRBV7-8,few,-,13,CASSQLDTDTQYF,TGTGCCAGCAGCCAACTAGACACAGATACGCAGTATTTT
TRBJ2-5,TRBV7-2,-,TRBD2,15,CASSPQLAEQETQYF,TGTGCCAGCAGCCCTCAACTAGCGGAACAAGAGACCCAGTACTTC
TRBJ2-1,TRBV5-1,few,TRBD2,15,CASLNRGLAGNEQFF,TGCGCCAGTCTCAACAGGGGACTAGCAGGCAATGAGCAGTTCTTC
TRBJ2-6,TRBV4-1,-,TRBD2,18,CASSKGLELRSGANVLTF,TGCGCCAGCAGCAAAGGACTAGAGCTTCGTTCTGGGGCCAACGTCCTGACTTTC
TRBJ2-5,TRBV4-1,few,-,18,CASSQDHARGTRWETQYF,TGCGCCAGCAGCCAAGACCACGCAAGAGGGACTCGCTGGGAGACCCAGTACTTC
TRBJ1-5,TRBV3-1,-,TRBD1,16,CASSPAGTGGGQPQHF,TGTGCCAGCAGCCCGGCCGGGACAGGGGGTGGTCAGCCCCAGCATTTT
TRBJ2-5,TRBV20-1,few,-,11,CSAAASETQYF,TGCAGTGCGGCGGCCTCGGAGACCCAGTACTTC
TRBJ2-3,TRBV12-3/TRBV12-4,-,-,15,CASSSPTVGTDTQYF,TGTGCCAGCAGTTCCCCCACTGTGGGCACAGATACGCAGTATTTT
TRBJ1-2,TRBV15,few,-,14,CATSRDRGSSGYTF,TGTGCCACCAGCAGAGATCGGGGGTCCTCAGGCTACACCTTC
TRBJ2-3,TRBV5-1,many,TRBD2,21,CASSLGVARGLSGGSTDTQYF,TGCGCCAGCAGCTTGGGAGTAGCTCGCGGGTTGAGCGGGGGTAGCACAGATACGCAGTATTTT
TRBJ1-5,TRBV20-1,-,-,15,CSANLRGVSNQPQHF,TGCAGTGCTAACCTCCGGGGAGTAAGCAATCAGCCCCAGCATTTT
TRBJ1-6,TRBV6-1,-,-,13,CASTGPYNSPLHF,TGTGCCAGCACGGGGCCTTATAATTCACCCCTCCACTTT
TRBJ2-3,TRBV13,-,TRBD2,16,CAGSHLAGGIADTQYF,TGTGCCGGCAGCCACTTAGCGGGAGGGATAGCGGATACGCAGTATTTT
TRBJ2-1,TRBV20-1,-,-,14,CSAPGHISSHEQFF,TGCAGTGCCCCGGGACATATCTCCTCGCATGAGCAGTTCTTC
TRBJ2-5,TRBV9,few,TRBD1,17,CASSAAPVAGGLETQYF,TGTGCCAGCAGCGCAGCCCCCGTGGCAGGGGGTTTAGAGACCCAGTACTTC
TRBJ1-5,TRBV6-5,few,-,15,CASRPTGNYNQPQHF,TGTGCCAGCAGACCTACAGGGAACTACAATCAGCCTCAGCATTTT
TRBJ2-3,TRBV20-1,-,TRBD2,17,CSASFRGRAGGTDTQYF,TGCAGTGCTAGCTTTCGCGGGAGGGCCGGTGGTACAGATACGCAGTATTTT
TRBJ2-3,TRBV9,once,-,15,CASNLGGSGTDTQYF,TGTGCCAGCAACCTTGGGGGGTCCGGCACAGATACGCAGTATTTT
TRBJ2-7,TRBV15,few,-,15,CATSRDRSTAYEQYF,TGTGCCACCAGCAGAGACCGATCCACAGCCTACGAGCAGTACTTC
TRBJ2-7,TRBV6-2/TRBV6-3,-,TRBD1,16,CANSYGPGTGIYEQYF,TGTGCCAACAGTTATGGGCCCGGGACAGGGATCTACGAGCAGTACTTC
TRBJ2-1,TRBV4-3,few,-,17,CASSSPGQGSSYNEQFF,TGCGCCAGCAGCTCCCCGGGGCAGGGTAGCTCCTACAATGAGCAGTTCTTC
TRBJ2-3,TRBV7-2,few,TRBD2,14,CASSLKAGWDTQYF,TGTGCCAGCAGCCTTAAAGCGGGATGGGATACGCAGTATTTT
TRBJ2-4,TRBV5-1,-,-,16,CASSFNGERPKNIQYF,TGCGCCAGCAGCTTCAACGGGGAGAGACCGAAAAACATTCAGTACTTC
TRBJ1-1,TRBV29-1,-,TRBD1,15,CSVEPDRGDPAEAFF,TGCAGCGTTGAACCCGACAGGGGCGATCCCGCTGAAGCTTTCTTT
TRBJ2-5,TRBV7-3,-,TRBD2,15,CASSLAGAAQETQYF,TGTGCCAGCAGTTTAGCGGGAGCTGCCCAAGAGACCCAGTACTTC
TRBJ2-5,TRBV7-2,-,-,16,CASSLGYRESVETQYF,TGTGCCAGCAGCTTAGGCTATCGGGAGTCAGTAGAGACCCAGTACTTC
TRBJ2-5,TRBV27,many,TRBD1,17,CASSRAQGARRQETQYF,TGTGCCAGCAGTCGCGCACAGGGGGCGCGGAGGCAAGAGACCCAGTACTTC
TRBJ2-5,TRBV12-3/TRBV12-4,few,-,14,CASNLLAIQETQYF,TGTGCCAGCAATTTACTGGCTATTCAAGAGACCCAGTACTTC
TRBJ2-5,TRBV11-2,-,-,14,CASSLVSRYNEQYF,TGTGCCAGCAGCTTAGTTTCGCGGTACAATGAGCAGTACTTC
TRBJ2-1,TRBV20-1,-,TRBD1,15,CSARDHRGLYNEQFF,TGCAGTGCTAGAGACCACAGGGGTTTGTACAATGAGCAGTTCTTC
TRBJ2-3,TRBV4-1,-,-,12,CASSQDPNTQYF,TGCGCCAGCAGCCAAGATCCGAATACGCAGTATTTT
TRBJ2-7,TRBV5-1,many,TRBD1,15,CASSYGTGTGNEQYF,TGCGCCAGCAGCTATGGAACCGGGACAGGGAACGAGCAGTACTTC
TRBJ1-2,TRBV12-3/TRBV12-4,few,-,15,CASSLTGILNYGYTF,TGTGCCAGCAGTTTAACAGGGATCCTAAACTATGGCTACACCTTC